The 4 T cell receptor beta chains presented below share a single source sample, sequenced in a study of chemoradiotherapy in HPV16-positive cancers. The repertoire was sequenced with immunoSEQ multiplex PCR; TCRdb's copy has only in-frame clones and lacks some. The sample has some 24,000 clones, 94% seen once. This material was collected from a patient who underwent chemoradiotherapy. These TCRs come from a human donor with HPV-associated anogenital cancer.

The CDR3 nucleotides read TGTGCCAGCAGTGTGAAGTACGAGCAGTACTTC. This translates into CASSVKYEQYF. The gene calls are TRBV2 and TRBJ2-7; D is ambiguous. The CDR3 spans 11 residues. Trimming took 4 bases from V and 4 from J, leaving 5 bases between them. CDR1 SNHLY and CDR2 FYNNEI come from the germline V gene.

This chain joins TRBV19 and TRBJ1-5, with 7 bases fitting TRBD1. CDR3 size: 14 residues. The germline V gene has CDR1 LNHDA and CDR2 SQIVND (reference sequence). The V segment lost 4 bases and the J segment 3 bases; nucleotides outside the gene matches: 3. CDR3 DNA sequence: TGTGCCAGTAGTAGGACAGGTTACAATCAGCCCCAGCATTTT. Translation: CASSRTGYNQPQHF.

The CDR3 bases are TGCGCCAGCAGCCTAGACGGGCTACGGCCCCAGCATTTT. Encoded protein: CASSLDGLRPQHF. The rearrangement joins TRBV4-3 to TRBJ1-5; D gene ambiguous. Trimming took off 4 bases at V and 9 bases at J, with 13 bases between the two ends. The CDR3 totals 13 residues. Germline-derived CDR1 and CDR2 are LGHNA and YSLEER.

V gene TRBV19 combines with J gene TRBJ1-5, with TRBD1 identical over 9 bases. The CDR3 sequence is 15 residues long. The germline CDR1 and CDR2 sequences are LNHDA and SQIVND (reference sequence). Germline trimming cut 5 bases from V and 2 bases from J; bases unmatched to any gene: 4. CDR3 nucleotide sequence: TGTGCCAGTAGTCTGACAGGGGGAGGCAATCAGCCCCAGCATTTT. Its protein product is CASSLTGGGNQPQHF.